The next 24 T cell receptor beta chains were all read from a single sample in a study of blood T cell repertoires in COVID-19. Profiled with immunoSEQ multiplex PCR; TCRdb holds only in-frame clones, not every one. The sample shows approximately 200,000 clones, roughly nine tenths of them seen only once. The sequencing input was PBMCs or T cells enriched from blood (not recorded which). The receptors shown here come from a woman aged 30 to 39 who had recovered from COVID-19.

This chain uses TRBV4-3 with TRBJ2-1, with TRBD2 matching 8 bases. V lost 3 bases and J lost 4; bases outside the gene matches: 11. This CDR3 contains 17 residues. Germline V gives CDR1 LGHNA, CDR2 YSLEER. CDR3 protein: CASSHGSSGSGYNEQFF. In DNA, the CDR3 is TGCGCCAGCAGCCACGGGAGCAGCGGGAGCGGTTACAATGAGCAGTTCTTC.

The rearrangement uses TRBV7-8 and TRBJ1-2; a weak D match, TRBD1 (6 bases). CDR1 is SGHVS, CDR2 FQNEAQ, per germline. V was shortened by 4 bases and J by 4 bases, with 16 bases between the two germline ends. The CDR3 contains 15 residues. The CDR3 DNA is TGTGCCAGCAGCTCCGGGAGGGGGGCGGTCTATGGCTACACCTTC. It translates to CASSSGRGAVYGYTF.

The V call is TRBV19, the J call TRBJ1-2; TRBD1 matches at 12 bases. CDR1 is LNHDA and CDR2 is SQIVND in the germline V gene (reference sequence). The ends lost 5 bases at V and 8 bases at J; junction bases unmatched: 9. The length of the CDR3 is 15 residues. The CDR3 protein is CASSDSGTGGEGYTF. As DNA, the CDR3 is TGTGCCAGTAGTGATTCCGGGACAGGGGGCGAAGGCTACACCTTC.

The rearrangement joins TRBV7-9 to TRBJ1-3; the D gene is possibly TRBD1 (5 bases). This CDR3 region has 14 residues. Germline-derived CDR1 and CDR2 are SEHNR and FQNEAQ (reference sequence). The germline V and J ends were trimmed by 5 bases and 0 bases, with 8 bases remaining between them. The DNA for the CDR3 is TGTGCCAGCAGCCTGACAGTCTCTGGAAACACCATATATTTT. As protein: CASSLTVSGNTIYF.

This sequence joins TRBV11-3 and TRBJ1-1; D possibly corresponds to TRBD1 (5 bases). V was trimmed by 6 bases and J by 4 bases, leaving 9 bases between them. CDR1 and CDR2 from the germline V gene are SGHNT and YENEEA. This CDR3 comprises 12 residues. Written as DNA, the CDR3 is TGTGCCAGCAGGGGGCTTGGCACTGAAGCTTTCTTT. Protein product: CASRGLGTEAFF.

This clone was seen a single time. This chain uses TRBV18 with TRBJ2-7; D possibly corresponds to TRBD1 (6 bases). The CDR3 consists of 14 residues. CDR1 and CDR2 from the germline V gene are KGHSH and LQKENI. Trimming shortened V by 3 bases and J by 2 bases, and 11 bases separated the two germline ends. In DNA, the CDR3 is TGTGCCAGCTCACCTCCCGGACAGCCCTACGAGCAGTACTTC. Amino acids: CASSPPGQPYEQYF.

A word on this clone: Distinct nucleotide sequences in the sample also encode this CDR3. The V call is TRBV5-1, the J call TRBJ1-2, with D hard to call. CDR3 size: 13 residues. The germline V gene encodes CDR1 SGHRS and CDR2 YFSETQ. Trimming cost V 0 bases and J 3 bases, with 6 bases left between them. The DNA for the CDR3 is TGCGCCAGCAGCTTGGCCGGGGACTATGGCTACACCTTC. It yields the protein CASSLAGDYGYTF.

J is TRBJ1-3 and V is TRBV19; 8 bases are shared with TRBD1. The CDR3 contains 15 residues. Trimming removed 5 bases from V and 2 bases from J; junction bases left unmatched: 5. The V gene's germline CDR1 is LNHDA and CDR2 SQIVND (reference sequence). The CDR3 sequence is CASSALDRAGNTIYF. CDR3 in DNA: TGTGCCAGTAGTGCCCTGGACAGGGCTGGAAACACCATATATTTT.

The CDR3 is CATSDLTGTPNTGELFF. As DNA, the CDR3 is TGTGCCACCAGTGACCTCACCGGGACACCGAACACCGGGGAGCTGTTTTTT. The gene calls are TRBV24-1 and TRBJ2-2; D possibly corresponds to TRBD1 (6 bases). Germline lookup yields CDR1 KGHDR and CDR2 SFDVKD. CDR3 length: 17 amino acids. Between the trimmed V and J ends, which lost 4 bases and 0 bases, there was a span of 14 bases.

The V and J genes are TRBV10-1 and TRBJ1-5; TRBD1 is a possible D gene (5 bases). The CDR3 consists of 15 residues. Germline V gene lookup returns CDR1 WNHNN and CDR2 SYGVQD (reference sequence). Trimming removed 6 bases at V and 6 bases at J, with 18 bases between. CDR3 in DNA: TGCGCCAGCAGGACCAAACAGGTGTCGGGTCAGCCCCAGCATTTT. This sequence encodes CASRTKQVSGQPQHF.

This chain connects TRBV24-1 to TRBJ2-2, with TRBD2 identical over 15 bases. The V gene's germline CDR1 is KGHDR and CDR2 SFDVKD. V was clipped by 3 bases and J by 5 bases; unmatched bases: 6. This CDR3 spans 18 amino acids. For the CDR3, the DNA is TGTGCCACCAGTGATGGGACTAGCGGGAGGATAGGGACCGGGGAGCTGTTTTTT. Amino acid sequence: CATSDGTSGRIGTGELFF.

The chain links TRBV5-4 to TRBJ2-5; no definite D call. With 0 bases removed from V and 3 bases from J, the gap between germline ends came to 6 bases. This CDR3 has 13 amino acids. Germline V CDR1 and CDR2: SGHNT, YYREEE (reference sequence). CDR3 residues: CASSLGGEETQYF. CDR3 nucleotides: TGTGCCAGCAGCTTGGGAGGAGAAGAGACCCAGTACTTC.

V usage is TRBV4-3 and J usage is TRBJ2-4; tentatively, D is TRBD1 (5 bases). This CDR3 has 15 residues. The V gene lost 3 bases and the J gene lost 4 bases, with 13 bases spanning the gap. Germline V lookup: CDR1 LGHNA, CDR2 YSLEER. The CDR3 DNA sequence: TGCGCCAGCAGCCATGAACAGGCAGATAAAAACATTCAGTACTTC. It encodes CASSHEQADKNIQYF.

The chain recombines TRBV6-5 with TRBJ1-5; the D gene is possibly TRBD1 (5 bases). V gave up 2 bases and J gave up 2 bases, with 10 bases separating them. From germline, CDR1 is MNHEY and CDR2 SVGAGI. CDR3 length: 15 amino acids. CDR3 loop: CASSYRGGGNQPQHF. CDR3 DNA: TGTGCCAGCAGTTACAGGGGAGGGGGCAATCAGCCCCAGCATTTT.

J is TRBJ1-5 and V is TRBV30, with 9 nucleotides matching TRBD1. The CDR3 runs to 15 residues. From germline, CDR1 is GTSNPN and CDR2 SVGIG (reference sequence). Losses at the gene ends were 4 bases for V and 7 bases for J; bases not matched to a gene: 11. CDR3 amino acids: CAWKNGTGPGQPQHF. CDR3 coding DNA: TGTGCCTGGAAAAACGGGACAGGGCCGGGGCAGCCCCAGCATTTT. The full variable domain, with the rest looked up from reference TRBV30 and TRBJ1-5, is SQTIHQWPATLVQPVGSPLSLECTVEGTSNPNLYWYRQAAGRGLQLLFYSVGIGQISSEVPQNLSASRPQDRQFILSSKKLLLSDSGFYLCAWKNGTGPGQPQHFGDGTRLSIL.

The chain recombines TRBV19 with TRBJ1-5; possible D gene TRBD1, 6 bases. V lost 5 bases and J lost 4, with 18 bases in between. Germline loops: CDR1 LNHDA, CDR2 SQIVND (reference sequence). The CDR3 has 16 amino acids. CDR3 in amino acids: CASSVKGRGVNQPQHF. The CDR3 DNA reads as TGTGCCAGTAGTGTTAAGGGCAGGGGAGTAAATCAGCCCCAGCATTTT.

The chain uses TRBV7-9 and TRBJ1-2; D not certain. V shed 1 base and J shed 3 bases, with 12 bases lying between them. The germline gives CDR1 SEHNR, CDR2 FQNEAQ (reference sequence). The CDR3 is made up of 15 amino acids. CDR3 residues: CASSLVGALDYGYTF. The CDR3 region has the DNA TGTGCCAGCAGCTTAGTTGGAGCCTTAGACTATGGCTACACCTTC.

This chain uses TRBV7-3 with TRBJ2-1; D may be TRBD1 (6 bases). Looked up from germline, CDR1 is SGHTA and CDR2 is FQGTGA. The length of the CDR3 is 15 residues. The V end lost 5 bases, the J end lost 7 bases, and 18 bases lay between the germline ends. This CDR3 is CASSPLPGEWNEQFF. The CDR3 DNA reads as TGTGCCAGCAGCCCGCTCCCAGGGGAATGGAATGAGCAGTTCTTC.

The rearrangement links TRBV5-4 to TRBJ2-1, with 11 nucleotides matching TRBD1. The germline CDR1 and CDR2 sequences are SGHNT and YYREEE (reference sequence). The CDR3 runs to 15 residues. V shed 2 bases and J 3 bases; nucleotides not matched to a gene: 1. CDR3 amino acids: CASSLGTGGYNEQFF. The CDR3 coding sequence is TGTGCCAGCAGCTTAGGGACAGGGGGCTACAATGAGCAGTTCTTC.

The chain has TRBV29-1 and TRBJ1-2; tentative D call: TRBD1 (5 bases). Germline CDR1 and CDR2: SQVTM and ANQGSEA. This CDR3 has 11 residues. V lost 0 bases to trimming and J lost 7 bases, with 6 bases between them. The CDR3 protein is CSVEEGVGYTF. The CDR3 region has the DNA TGCAGCGTTGAAGAAGGGGTTGGCTACACCTTC.

This sequence joins TRBV7-9 and TRBJ1-5; possibly TRBD1 for D (5 bases). The CDR3 covers 14 residues. Trimming left V 5 bases short and J 1 base short, with 9 bases between. The germline V gene has CDR1 SEHNR and CDR2 FQNEAQ (reference sequence). The chain's CDR3 is CASSREGSNQPQHF. The CDR3 nucleotides are TGTGCCAGCAGCCGGGAGGGGAGCAATCAGCCCCAGCATTTT.

On this clone: This sample also contains other DNA sequences that code for the same CDR3. The chain has TRBV4-3 and TRBJ1-5, with a tentative D call TRBD1 (5 bases). Trimming took off 0 bases at V and 4 bases at J, with 7 bases between the two ends. CDR3 length equals 14 residues. From germline, CDR1 is LGHNA and CDR2 YSLEER. CDR3 in DNA: TGCGCCAGCAGCCAAGATCGGGGGAATCAGCCCCAGCATTTT. Translation gives CASSQDRGNQPQHF.

Turning to this clone: Other DNA sequences in the sample encode the same CDR3. The chain employs TRBV20-1 and TRBJ2-1; TRBD1 agrees at 8 bases. This CDR3 region has 10 residues. The trim removed 6 bases at V and 8 bases at J, leaving 0 bases unmatched. The germline gives CDR1 DFQATT, CDR2 SNEGSKA (reference sequence). The CDR3 loop reads CSATGDEQFF. The CDR3, as DNA: TGCAGTGCGACAGGGGATGAGCAGTTCTTC.

The chain carries TRBV28 and TRBJ2-3; 7 bases line up with TRBD2. CDR1 MDHEN and CDR2 SYDVKM come from the germline V gene. J lost 4 bases, V lost 3 bases, and 10 bases had no gene match. The CDR3 is made up of 16 amino acids. The CDR3 bases are TGTGCCAGCAGTTTCCTTAGCGGGCCCGGGGCAGATACGCAGTATTTT. Translation: CASSFLSGPGADTQYF.